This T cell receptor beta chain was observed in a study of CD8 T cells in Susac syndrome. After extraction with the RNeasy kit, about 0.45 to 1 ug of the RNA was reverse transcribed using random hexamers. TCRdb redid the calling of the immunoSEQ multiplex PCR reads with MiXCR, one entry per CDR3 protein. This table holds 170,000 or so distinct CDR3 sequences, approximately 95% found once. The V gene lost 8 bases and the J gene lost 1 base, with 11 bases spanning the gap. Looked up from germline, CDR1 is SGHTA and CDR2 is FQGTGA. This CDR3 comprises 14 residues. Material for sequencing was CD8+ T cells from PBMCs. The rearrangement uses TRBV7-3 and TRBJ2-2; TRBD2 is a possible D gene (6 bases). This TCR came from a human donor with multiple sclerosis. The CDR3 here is CASGEDQNTGELFF. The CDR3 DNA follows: TGTGCCAGCGGGGAGGACCAGAACACCGGGGAGCTGTTTTTT.